This TCR beta chain was sequenced during a study of shared clonotypes between healthy human individuals. Study-wide results and caveats: A small donor pool kept down the genetic and exposure-history diversity that was represented. With a few donors compared, roughly 5% of naive CD4 clonotypes were shared.

It was CD45RO-negative cells, positively selected for CCR7, that made up naive CD8 cells, with terminally differentiated effector memory CD45RA+ cells excluded. A remark on this clone: The antigen is unknown.

After removal of 3 bases from V and 2 bases from J, the junction contained 1 base not matched to a gene. Germline assignment: CDR1 SQVTM and CDR2 ANQGSEA. CDR3 length: 14 amino acids. Sequencing was performed with immunoSEQ multiplex PCR; in TCRdb, only in-frame clones are kept and a portion is missing. The sample has 1.5 million to 2.5 million clones; approximately 94% are singletons. The clonotype was recovered from a man aged 18 to 30 in good health. This chain connects TRBV29-1 to TRBJ2-6, with 7 nucleotides matching TRBD1. Sequenced: naive CD8+ T cells sorted from blood. CDR3 nucleotide sequence: TGCAGCGTTGATACAGGGGCTGGGGCCAACGTCCTGACTTTC. Protein sequence: CSVDTGAGANVLTF.